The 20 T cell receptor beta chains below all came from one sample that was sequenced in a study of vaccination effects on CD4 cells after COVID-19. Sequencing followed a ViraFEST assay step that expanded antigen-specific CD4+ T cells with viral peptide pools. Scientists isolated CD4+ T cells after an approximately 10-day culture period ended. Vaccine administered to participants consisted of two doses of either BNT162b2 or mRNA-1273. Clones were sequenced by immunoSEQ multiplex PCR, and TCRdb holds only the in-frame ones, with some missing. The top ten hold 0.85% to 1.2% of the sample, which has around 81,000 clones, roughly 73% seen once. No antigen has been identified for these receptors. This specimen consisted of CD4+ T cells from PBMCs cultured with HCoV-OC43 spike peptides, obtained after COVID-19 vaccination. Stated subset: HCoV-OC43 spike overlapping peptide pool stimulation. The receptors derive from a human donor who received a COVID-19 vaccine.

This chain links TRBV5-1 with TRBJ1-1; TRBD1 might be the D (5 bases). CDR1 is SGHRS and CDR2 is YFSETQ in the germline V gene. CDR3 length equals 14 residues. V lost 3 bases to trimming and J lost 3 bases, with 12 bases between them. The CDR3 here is CASSSRVTDTEAFF. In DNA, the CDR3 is TGCGCCAGCAGCTCCAGGGTAACCGACACTGAAGCTTTCTTT.

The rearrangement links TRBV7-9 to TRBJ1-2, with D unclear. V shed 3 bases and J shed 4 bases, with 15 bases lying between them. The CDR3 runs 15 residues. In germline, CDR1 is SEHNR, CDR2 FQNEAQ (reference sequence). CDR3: CASSLGSTQTYGYTF. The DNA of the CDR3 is TGTGCCAGCAGCTTGGGATCGACACAAACCTATGGCTACACCTTC.

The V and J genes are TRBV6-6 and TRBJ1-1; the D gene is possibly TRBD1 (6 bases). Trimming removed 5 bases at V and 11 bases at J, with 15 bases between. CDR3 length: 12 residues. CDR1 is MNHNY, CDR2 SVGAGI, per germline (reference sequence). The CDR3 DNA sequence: TGTGCCAGCAGTCACGACAGGTGGGGGGCTTTCTTT. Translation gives CASSHDRWGAFF.

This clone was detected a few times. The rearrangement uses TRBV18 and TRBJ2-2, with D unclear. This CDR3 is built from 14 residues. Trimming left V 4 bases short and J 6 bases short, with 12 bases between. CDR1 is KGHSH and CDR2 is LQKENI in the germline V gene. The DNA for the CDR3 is TGTGCCAGCTCACGGCAAGCCCAGGCCGGGGAGCTGTTTTTT. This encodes CASSRQAQAGELFF.

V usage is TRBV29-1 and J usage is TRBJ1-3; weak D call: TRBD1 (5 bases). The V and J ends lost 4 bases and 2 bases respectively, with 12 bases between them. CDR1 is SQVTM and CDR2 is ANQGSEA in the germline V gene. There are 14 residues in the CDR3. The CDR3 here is CSVAAGLTGNTIYF. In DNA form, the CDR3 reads TGCAGCGTTGCCGCAGGGTTAACTGGAAACACCATATATTTT.

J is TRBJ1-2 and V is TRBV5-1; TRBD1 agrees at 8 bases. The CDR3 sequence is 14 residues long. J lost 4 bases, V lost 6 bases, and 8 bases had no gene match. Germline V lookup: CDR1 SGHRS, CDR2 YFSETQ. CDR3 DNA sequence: TGCGCCAGCACCCGGACAGGGTTGAGCTATGGCTACACCTTC. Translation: CASTRTGLSYGYTF. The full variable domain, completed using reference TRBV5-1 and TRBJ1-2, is KAGVTQTPRYLIKTRGQQVTLSCSPISGHRSVSWYQQTPGQGLQFLFEYFSETQRNKGNFPGRFSGRQFSNSRSEMNVSTLELGDSALYLCASTRTGLSYGYTFGSGTRLTVV.

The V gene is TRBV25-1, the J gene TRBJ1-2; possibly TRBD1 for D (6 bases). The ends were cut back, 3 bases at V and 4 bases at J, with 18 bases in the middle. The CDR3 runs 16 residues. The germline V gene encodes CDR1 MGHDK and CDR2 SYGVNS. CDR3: CASSDPGQPASYGYTF. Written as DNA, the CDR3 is TGTGCCAGCAGTGATCCAGGACAGCCTGCCTCCTATGGCTACACCTTC.

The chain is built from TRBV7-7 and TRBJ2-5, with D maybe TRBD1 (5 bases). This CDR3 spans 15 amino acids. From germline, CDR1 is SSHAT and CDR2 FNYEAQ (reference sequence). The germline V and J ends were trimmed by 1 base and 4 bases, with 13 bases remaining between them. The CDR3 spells CASSLVQGIGETQYF. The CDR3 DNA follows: TGTGCCAGCAGCTTAGTGCAGGGAATAGGAGAGACCCAGTACTTC.

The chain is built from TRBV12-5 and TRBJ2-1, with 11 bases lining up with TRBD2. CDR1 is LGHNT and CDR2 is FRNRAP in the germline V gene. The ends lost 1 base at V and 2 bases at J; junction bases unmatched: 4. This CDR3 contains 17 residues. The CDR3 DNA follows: TGTGCTAGTGGTTTGGCTTTTAGCGGGGGGGCCTACAATGAGCAGTTCTTC. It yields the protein CASGLAFSGGAYNEQFF.

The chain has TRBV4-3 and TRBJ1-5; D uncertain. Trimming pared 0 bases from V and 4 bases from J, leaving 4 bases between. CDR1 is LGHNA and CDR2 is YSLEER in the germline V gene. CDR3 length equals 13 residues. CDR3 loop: CASSQERNQPQHF. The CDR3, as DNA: TGCGCCAGCAGCCAAGAAAGAAATCAGCCCCAGCATTTT.

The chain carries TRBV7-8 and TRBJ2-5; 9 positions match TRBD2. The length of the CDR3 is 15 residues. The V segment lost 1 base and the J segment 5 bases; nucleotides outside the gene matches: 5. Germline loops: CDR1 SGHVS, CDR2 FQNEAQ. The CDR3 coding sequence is TGTGCCAGCAGCTTAGGCGGGGGGGCCGGGGAGACCCAGTACTTC. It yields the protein CASSLGGGAGETQYF.

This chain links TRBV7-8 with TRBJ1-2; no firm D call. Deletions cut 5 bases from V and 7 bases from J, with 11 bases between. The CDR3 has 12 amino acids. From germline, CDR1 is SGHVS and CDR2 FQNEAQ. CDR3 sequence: CASSLSRFGYTF. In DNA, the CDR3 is TGTGCCAGCAGCCTTAGTAGGTTTGGCTACACCTTC.

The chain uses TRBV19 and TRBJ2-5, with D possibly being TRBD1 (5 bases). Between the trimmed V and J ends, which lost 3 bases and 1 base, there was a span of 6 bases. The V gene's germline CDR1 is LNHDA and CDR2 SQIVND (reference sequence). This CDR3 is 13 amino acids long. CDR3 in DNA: TGTGCCAGTAGTATGGACACCCAAGAGACCCAGTACTTC. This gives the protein CASSMDTQETQYF.

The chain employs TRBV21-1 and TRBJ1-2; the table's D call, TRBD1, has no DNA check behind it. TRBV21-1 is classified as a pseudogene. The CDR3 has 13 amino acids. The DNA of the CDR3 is TGTGCCAGCAGCACCGGGACAGCCTATGGCTACACCTTC. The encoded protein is CASSTGTAYGYTF.

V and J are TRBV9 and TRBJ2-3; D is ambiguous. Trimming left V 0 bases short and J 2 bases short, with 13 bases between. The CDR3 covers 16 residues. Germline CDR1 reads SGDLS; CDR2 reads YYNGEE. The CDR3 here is CASSVGSGLFTDTQYF. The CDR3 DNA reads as TGTGCCAGCAGCGTAGGTTCGGGCCTTTTCACAGATACGCAGTATTTT.

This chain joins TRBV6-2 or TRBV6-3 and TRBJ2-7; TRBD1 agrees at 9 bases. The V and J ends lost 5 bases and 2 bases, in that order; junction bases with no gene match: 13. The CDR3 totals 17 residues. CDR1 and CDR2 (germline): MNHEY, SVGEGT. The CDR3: CASSQPPGDRVPYEQYV. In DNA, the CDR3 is TGTGCCAGCAGTCAGCCTCCGGGGGACAGGGTGCCCTACGAGCAGTACGTC.

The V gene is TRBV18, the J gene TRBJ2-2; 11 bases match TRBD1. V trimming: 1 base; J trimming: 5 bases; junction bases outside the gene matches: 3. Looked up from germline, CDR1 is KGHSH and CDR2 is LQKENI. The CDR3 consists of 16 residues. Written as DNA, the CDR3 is TGTGCCAGCTCACCACAGGGACAGGGGGTAACCGGGGAGCTGTTTTTT. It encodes CASSPQGQGVTGELFF.

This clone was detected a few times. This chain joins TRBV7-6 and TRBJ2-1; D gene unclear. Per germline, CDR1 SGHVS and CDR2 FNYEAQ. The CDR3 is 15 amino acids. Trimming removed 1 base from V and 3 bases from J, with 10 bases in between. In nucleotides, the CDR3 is TGTGCCAGCAGCTTAGGTCCAGGATACTACAATGAGCAGTTCTTC. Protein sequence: CASSLGPGYYNEQFF.

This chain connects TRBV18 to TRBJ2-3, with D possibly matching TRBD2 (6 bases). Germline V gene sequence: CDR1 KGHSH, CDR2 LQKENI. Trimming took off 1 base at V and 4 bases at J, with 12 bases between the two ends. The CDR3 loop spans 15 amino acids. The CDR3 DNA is TGTGCCAGCTCACCACTGAACAGCGGGCCAGATACGCAGTATTTT. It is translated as CASSPLNSGPDTQYF.

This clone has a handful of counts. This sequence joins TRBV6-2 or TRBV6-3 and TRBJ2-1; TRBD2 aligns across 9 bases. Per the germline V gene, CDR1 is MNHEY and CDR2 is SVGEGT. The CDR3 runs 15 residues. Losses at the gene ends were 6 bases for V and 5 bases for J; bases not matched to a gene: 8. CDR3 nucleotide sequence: TGTGCCAGCAGCCCCCTCGCGGGGGGGAACAATGAGCAGTTCTTC. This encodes CASSPLAGGNNEQFF.